These 5 T cell receptor beta chains share one sample of origin, sequenced in a study of blood T cell repertoires in COVID-19 (dated by TCRdb to 2020 to 2021). Libraries were constructed by the immunoSEQ multiplex PCR assay. TCRdb carries this immuneACCESS record with in-frame sequences only. Its versions omit some clonotypes, under half of them owing to an unresolved V gene in the studies checked, with the rest unexplained. This sample has around 100,000 clones in its table, and about 85% of those were observed once. Of the sample, 13% is held by the ten largest clones. Sequencing was done on a sample of peripheral blood. The receptor source for this set is a man aged 45-60 years with active or convalescent COVID-19.

V and J are TRBV7-5 and TRBJ1-4. TRBV7-5 is reported as a pseudogene. This CDR3 region has 10 residues. For the CDR3, the DNA is TGTGTCAGCTACTCCCCGGGTCCTTTTTTT. Translating it yields CVSYSPGPFF.

This clone was observed many times. The CDR3 bases are TGTGCCAGCAGCTTCGGGACTAGCGGGGGCACAGATACGCAGTATTTT. This sequence encodes CASSFGTSGGTDTQYF. The rearrangement links TRBV7-3 to TRBJ2-3; TRBD2 matches at 13 bases. Per germline, CDR1 SGHTA and CDR2 FQGTGA. V shed 3 bases and J 1 base; nucleotides not matched to a gene: 1. The CDR3 has 16 residues.

The count of this clone is one. This chain links TRBV28 with TRBJ2-7; a possible D gene is TRBD1 (6 bases). V gave up 4 bases and J gave up 3 bases, with 16 bases separating them. Germline CDR1 and CDR2: MDHEN and SYDVKM. The CDR3 sequence is 15 residues long. The CDR3 sequence: CASSSFLDRIYEQYF. CDR3 in DNA: TGTGCCAGCAGTTCCTTCCTCGACAGGATCTACGAGCAGTACTTC.

This clone was seen ten or more times. This sequence joins TRBV7-3 and TRBJ2-1; 11 nucleotides agree with TRBD2. The CDR3 consists of 15 residues. From germline, CDR1 is SGHTA and CDR2 FQGTGA. With V trimmed by 5 bases and J by 4 bases, 4 bases remained unmatched. DNA for the CDR3: TGTGCCAGCAGCACAACTAGCGGGAGTTACAATGAGCAGTTCTTC. Its translation: CASSTTSGSYNEQFF.

The chain joins TRBV7-6 to TRBJ2-2, with TRBD1 matching over 8 bases. CDR1 SGHVS and CDR2 FNYEAQ come from the germline V gene. CDR3 length: 18 residues. The ends lost 2 bases at V and 1 base at J; junction bases unmatched: 9. The CDR3 protein is CASSLLLTGTGNTGELFF. CDR3 bases: TGTGCCAGCAGCTTACTCCTAACCGGGACAGGGAACACCGGGGAGCTGTTTTTT.